The sequence of this TCR beta chain was determined in a study of blood T cell repertoires in COVID-19. Study information: The United States, Italy and Spain were the sources of the acute and convalescent COVID-19 samples.

As handled by the study authors: Amplification of reference gene primers was used by the study to estimate nucleated cell counts. The repertoire was sequenced with immunoSEQ multiplex PCR; TCRdb's copy has only in-frame clones and lacks some. The DNA gave D and trimming, while V, J and clone size come from that table. The table lists 250,000 to 400,000 clones, roughly 88% of them singletons, with 1.5% to 2% in the top ten. The CDR3 runs 13 residues. J was trimmed by 6 bases and V by 4 bases; bases with no gene match: 5. CDR1 is LNHDA, CDR2 SQIVND, per germline (reference sequence). The sequence derives from a woman in her thirties with COVID-19, enrolled during active disease. The J gene is TRBJ1-2, the V gene TRBV19, with 7 bases that match TRBD1. The sequenced sample consisted of peripheral blood. The CDR3 loop is CASSSGQVHGYTF. In DNA, the CDR3 is TGTGCCAGTAGTAGCGGACAGGTCCATGGCTACACCTTC.